What follows are 2 T cell receptor beta chains derived from one specimen sequenced in a study of T cell repertoires in cytomegalovirus infection. TCRdb passed the reads through MiXCR, listing each CDR3 protein once. Among just over 450,000 distinct CDR3 sequences listed, 42% were seen once. Their target antigens are unknown. The sequencing here drew on cultured PBMCs, taken from culture after CMV antigen stimulation. These receptors came from a human donor in good health (CMV status not recorded). Some clones in this sample may be carry-over from other donors' samples.

The chain joins TRBV15 to TRBJ2-3; 12 bases line up with TRBD2. The CDR3 totals 19 residues. CDR1 and CDR2 from the germline V gene are LNHNV and YYDKDF (reference sequence). Trimming at V came to 0 bases and at J to 2 bases, leaving 9 bases not matched to a gene. CDR3 loop: CATSRDWRLAGDFTDTQYF. The CDR3 region has the DNA TGTGCCACCAGCAGAGATTGGAGACTAGCGGGAGACTTCACAGATACGCAGTATTTT.

This clonotype has more than one count but fewer than ten. V gene TRBV6-5 combines with J gene TRBJ1-2; D gene unclear. This CDR3 is built from 15 residues. Germline V gene sequence: CDR1 MNHEY, CDR2 SVGAGI. V gave up 0 bases and J gave up 3 bases, with 11 bases separating them. The CDR3 coding sequence is TGTGCCAGCAGTTACTCGAGGCAGATTCACTATGGCTACACCTTC. Encoded protein: CASSYSRQIHYGYTF.